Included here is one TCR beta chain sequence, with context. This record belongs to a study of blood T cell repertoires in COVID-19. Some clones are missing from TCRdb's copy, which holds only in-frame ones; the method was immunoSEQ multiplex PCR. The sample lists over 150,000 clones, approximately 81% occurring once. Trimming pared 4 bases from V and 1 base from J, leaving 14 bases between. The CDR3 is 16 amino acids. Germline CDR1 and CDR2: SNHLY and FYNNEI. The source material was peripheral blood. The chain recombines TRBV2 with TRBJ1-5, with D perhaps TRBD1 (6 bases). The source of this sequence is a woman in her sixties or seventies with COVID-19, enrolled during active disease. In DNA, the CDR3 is TGTGCCAGCAGTGTAGCGGGGGCAGAAAGCAATCAGCCCCAGCATTTT. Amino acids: CASSVAGAESNQPQHF.